Presented here are 16 T cell receptor beta chains from one specimen sequenced in a study. From the 5' RACE reads, TCRdb called clonotypes with MiXCR, one entry per CDR3 protein. The table shows over 45,000 distinct CDR3 sequences, with roughly 28% occurring only once. Cells sorted as Tregs were CD4+, CD25+ and CD127-/low. Sequencing used tumor-infiltrating Tregs sorted from the breast tumor. The receptors were sampled from a female donor with breast cancer.

On this clonotype itself: At one of its ends the junction is not consistent with the germline gene, which may arise from a read error. The CDR3 protein is CASSLVRGQLSTLHF. As DNA, the CDR3 is TGTGCTAGCAGCTTAGTGAGGGGCCAACTAAGCACCCTCCACTTT. The rearrangement uses TRBV7-6 and TRBJ1-6, with a tentative D call TRBD1 (5 bases). Germline values: CDR1 SGHVS, CDR2 FNYEAQ. CDR3 size: 15 residues.

This clonotype came up a few times. The genes are TRBV4-1 and TRBJ2-5; D may be TRBD1 (5 bases). The germline V gene encodes CDR1 MGHRA and CDR2 YSYEKL. V shed 6 bases and J shed 5 bases, with 19 bases lying between them. The CDR3 consists of 15 residues. The chain's CDR3 is CASRIQTASLETQYF. CDR3 DNA: TGCGCCAGCAGAATTCAGACAGCCTCGCTGGAGACCCAGTACTTC.

This CDR3 is CASSPSSGGPQETQYF. CDR3 coding DNA: TGTGCCAGCAGCCCCTCCAGCGGGGGCCCACAAGAGACCCAGTACTTC. The chain couples TRBV9 to TRBJ2-5; 8 bases are shared with TRBD2. The CDR3 runs to 16 residues. J was trimmed by 2 bases and V by 4 bases; bases with no gene match: 10. The germline CDR1 and CDR2 sequences are SGDLS and YYNGEE.

This clonotype was seen only once. The J gene is TRBJ2-1, the V gene TRBV7-3; the match to TRBD2 covers 9 bases. Germline loops: CDR1 SGHTA, CDR2 FQGTGA. V gave up 4 bases and J gave up 10 bases; unmatched junction bases: 11. The CDR3 totals 15 residues. The CDR3 DNA follows: TGTGCCAGCAGCTCGGGACTAGCAGCCACGGGGGAGCAGTTCTTC. It yields the protein CASSSGLAATGEQFF.

Concerning this clonotype: A read error may explain this, as a much larger clone is one base away. The rearrangement links TRBV5-1 to TRBJ2-3; D remains ambiguous. The CDR3 length is 14 residues. Germline V gene lookup returns CDR1 SGHRS and CDR2 YFSETQ. In DNA, the CDR3 is TGCGCCAACAGCAATTTCGGTAATTCAGATACGCAGTATTTT. Residues: CANSNFGNSDTQYF. The full variable domain, its missing parts supplied by reference TRBV5-1 and TRBJ2-3, is KAGVTQTPRYLIKTRGQQVTLSCSPISGHRSVSWYQQTPGQGLQFLFEYFSETQRNKGNFPGRFSGRQFSNSRSEMNVSTLELGDSALYLCANSNFGNSDTQYFGPGTRLTVL.

The chain combines TRBV12-3 or TRBV12-4 with TRBJ2-3; 8 bases are a match to TRBD2. Trimming took 3 bases from V and 2 from J; bases not matched to a gene: 7. CDR3 length equals 16 residues. DNA of the CDR3: TGTGCCAGCAGTTTCTTAGGACTAGCCTCCACAGATACGCAGTATTTT. It translates to CASSFLGLASTDTQYF.

This clonotype turned up a few times. The rearrangement uses TRBV4-1 and TRBJ1-4; D unclear. The germline V gene encodes CDR1 MGHRA and CDR2 YSYEKL. This CDR3 has 13 amino acids. V shed 1 base and J shed 8 bases, with 8 bases lying between them. The CDR3 nucleotides are TGCGCCAGCAGCCAAGTACGCTCCGAAAAACTGTTTTTT. It is translated as CASSQVRSEKLFF.

This clonotype was seen repeatedly, ten times or more. The chain employs TRBV7-2 and TRBJ1-5, with D possibly TRBD1 on 5 matching bases. Germline V gene lookup returns CDR1 SGHTA and CDR2 FQGNSA. The CDR3 length is 17 residues. The V end was cut by 5 bases, the J end by 0 bases, with 17 bases between. The CDR3 DNA is TGTGCCAGCAGCCCAGACCCCACAGGATATAGCAATCAGCCCCAGCATTTT. Protein product: CASSPDPTGYSNQPQHF.

This rearrangement joins TRBV5-1 to TRBJ2-7; D might be TRBD1 (7 bases). This CDR3 is 14 amino acids long. CDR1 and CDR2 from the germline V gene are SGHRS and YFSETQ. The V gene lost 0 bases and the J gene lost 5 bases, with 12 bases spanning the gap. CDR3 in amino acids: CASSLDRGGNEQYF. The CDR3 DNA is TGCGCCAGCAGCTTGGACAGGGGAGGCAACGAGCAGTACTTC.

In its sample, this clonotype was seen many times. The J gene is TRBJ2-7, the V gene TRBV7-2; D is unresolved. Trimming took off 0 bases at V and 4 bases at J, with 7 bases between the two ends. In germline, CDR1 is SGHTA, CDR2 FQGNSA. The CDR3 has 13 amino acids. For the CDR3, the DNA is TGTGCCAGCAGCTTAGCACAAGGGTACGAGCAGTACTTC. It specifies CASSLAQGYEQYF.

This clonotype was counted once. The rearrangement uses TRBV28 and TRBJ1-1, with TRBD1 as a possible D gene (6 bases). With 1 base removed from V and 1 base from J, the gap between germline ends came to 13 bases. The V gene's germline CDR1 is MDHEN and CDR2 SYDVKM. The CDR3 is made up of 16 amino acids. The CDR3 sequence is CASSLFGGRRNTEAFF. CDR3 nucleotides: TGTGCCAGCAGTTTATTCGGGGGCAGGAGGAACACTGAAGCTTTCTTT. The full variable domain, its missing parts supplied by reference TRBV28 and TRBJ1-1, is DVKVTQSSRYLVKRTGEKVFLECVQDMDHENMFWYRQDPGLGLRLIYFSYDVKMKEKGDIPEGYSVSREKKERFSLILESASTNQTSMYLCASSLFGGRRNTEAFFGQGTRLTVV.

The V call is TRBV5-1, the J call TRBJ1-5; weak D call: TRBD1 (6 bases). This CDR3 contains 14 residues. V gave up 1 base and J gave up 5 bases, with 10 bases separating them. The germline gives CDR1 SGHRS, CDR2 YFSETQ. The CDR3 bases are TGCGCCAGCAGCTTGTCGGGGGGCCATCAGCCCCAGCATTTT. This translates into CASSLSGGHQPQHF.

This clonotype was seen a few times. The chain is built from TRBV24-1 and TRBJ1-2, with D unclear. Looked up from germline, CDR1 is KGHDR and CDR2 is SFDVKD. V lost 4 bases and J lost 8, with 10 bases in between. This CDR3 comprises 12 residues. CDR3 region: CATSEPERGYTF. Written as DNA, the CDR3 is TGTGCCACCAGTGAACCGGAAAGAGGCTACACCTTC.

Points on this clonotype: As the CDR3 is not closed by the conserved phenylalanine or tryptophan, this likely results from a read error. The chain recombines TRBV5-1 with TRBJ2-7; D might be TRBD1 (6 bases). CDR1 is SGHRS, CDR2 YFSETQ, per germline. The CDR3 length is 16 residues. V was cut by 6 bases and J by 0 bases, with 19 bases left in between. The CDR3 nucleotides read TGCGCCAGCACCTCATTCCGGACAGACAACTCCTACGAGCAGTACTCC. Its translation: CASTSFRTDNSYEQYS.

As regards this clonotype: A much more abundant neighbour one base away suggests this may be a read error. The chain is built from TRBV5-1 and TRBJ1-1; perhaps TRBD1 as D (6 bases). V was pared by 3 bases and J by 4 bases, with 16 bases between. CDR3 length: 15 residues. The V gene's germline CDR1 is SGHRS and CDR2 YFSETQ. The CDR3 nucleotides are TGCGCCAGCAGCTGGGGAACGCAGGGGACCACTGAAGCTTTCTTT. Protein: CASSWGTQGTTEAFF.

This clonotype was picked up a small number of times. The chain uses TRBV6-5 and TRBJ2-3; the D gene could be TRBD1 or TRBD2 (5 bases each). This CDR3 has 13 amino acids. Germline loops: CDR1 MNHEY, CDR2 SVGAGI. Trimming took off 7 bases at V and 14 bases at J, with 22 bases between the two ends. For the CDR3, the DNA is TGTGCCAGCACCTCGAAACGGGGCACGGATGTGTATTTT. Amino acids: CASTSKRGTDVYF.